This entry concerns a single TCR beta chain. This specimen belongs to a study of blood T cell repertoires in COVID-19. Background on the study: Acute and convalescent COVID-19 specimens originated in the United States, Italy and Spain.

In the original workflow: How many nucleated cells were present was estimated from reference gene primer amplification. Produced via immunoSEQ multiplex PCR; TCRdb's table is partial and in-frame only. The V and J calls and clone size were taken over from that table, and D and trimming were inferred from the DNA. The sample lists about 220,000 clones, 75% to 85% seen once, with 9.5% to 10% in the top ten. Deletions cut 4 bases from V and 2 bases from J, with 11 bases between. Germline lookup yields CDR1 MDHEN and CDR2 SYDVKM. The length of the CDR3 is 14 residues. The V gene is TRBV28, the J gene TRBJ2-5; tentatively, D is TRBD1 (6 bases). Specimen: peripheral blood. The TCR was taken from a man aged 45 to 65 with active or convalescent COVID-19. CDR3 bases: TGTGCCAGCAGTTCCTTACAGGGACAAGAGACCCAGTACTTC. Translated: CASSSLQGQETQYF.